This entry lists 3 T cell receptor beta chains sequenced from one sample in a study of Graves' ophthalmopathy and Graves' hyperthyroidism listed by TCRdb under 2018. The sequencer listed for this sample is Illumina HiSeq 2000. TCR beta CDR3 regions were amplified from RNA transcripts for repertoire sequencing. A first-round RT-PCR used HTBI primers with the Qiagen OneStep RT-PCR kit, followed by a second-round multiplex PCR, size selection and purification. In TCRdb, the public reads were trimmed at Q25 with fastp and aligned with MiXCR, with productive beta chains retained. CDR3 protein sequences are deduplicated, and each keeps its most common genes and DNA. The sample yields around 520,000 distinct CDR3 sequences; 35% to 45% were counted once. The ten largest clones represent about 4.1% of the sample. Sequencing was done on a sample of peripheral blood or thyroid tissue (not recorded which). The source is an adult man with Graves' hyperthyroidism.

The V and J genes are TRBV6-5 and TRBJ2-5; D assignment may be TRBD1 or TRBD2 (5 bases each). Trimming stripped 6 bases from V and 9 bases from J, with 14 bases between. CDR3 length equals 12 residues. Germline V gene sequence: CDR1 MNHEY, CDR2 SVGAGI. CDR3 bases: TGTGCCAGCAGCCAGGGCAGGGAGCCCCAGTACTTC. It codes for CASSQGREPQYF.

This clonotype was counted only a few times. The chain couples TRBV20-1 to TRBJ1-5; no clear D gene. The CDR3 loop spans 13 amino acids. CDR1 is DFQATT, CDR2 SNEGSKA, per germline (reference sequence). V gave up 5 bases and J gave up 2 bases, with 10 bases separating them. The CDR3 bases are TGCAGTGCTGGGAGGGCCGGCAATCAGCCCCAGCATTTT. Its protein product is CSAGRAGNQPQHF.

J is TRBJ2-7 and V is TRBV2, with TRBD2 matching 7 bases. The CDR3 is made up of 16 amino acids. Unmatched junction bases numbered 15, after V lost 7 bases and J lost 3 bases. CDR1 SNHLY and CDR2 FYNNEI come from the germline V gene. CDR3 sequence reads: CASTRGWGGQVYEQYF. CDR3 DNA: TGTGCCAGCACCCGGGGTTGGGGGGGTCAAGTCTACGAGCAGTACTTC.